This T cell receptor (beta chain) appears in the sequencing data of a study of cytomegalovirus exposure and HLA in healthy donors. As for the study in general: About 85 million unique TCRs from HLA-typed donors were held in an early release of data.

Regarding this clone: The antigen remains unidentified.

The CDR3 consists of 15 residues. Per germline, CDR1 SGDLS and CDR2 YYNGEE. V was pared by 1 base and J by 2 bases, with 12 bases between. PCR primers comprised 60 Vbeta and 13 Jbeta primers. Generated by immunoSEQ multiplex PCR, the TCRdb table keeps only in-frame clones and is missing some. The table has about 160,000 clones, about 65% seen once. Regarding the study as a whole: It was shown in a later analysis that HLA-associated TCR beta chains were more clonally expanded than other, equally common chains. Most TCR beta V segments were productive about 90% or about 30% of the time in an earlier analysis. Most sequenced TCRs were rare (though some public TCRs occurred in many donors).

The sequencing input was PBMCs. The V and J genes are TRBV9 and TRBJ1-2; D remains unclear. The sequence was collected from a man aged 35 to 55 in good health and CMV-seropositive. The CDR3 bases are TGTGCCAGCAGCGTAAAAGGGAGCGCCAACTATGGCTACACCTTC. Amino acid sequence: CASSVKGSANYGYTF.